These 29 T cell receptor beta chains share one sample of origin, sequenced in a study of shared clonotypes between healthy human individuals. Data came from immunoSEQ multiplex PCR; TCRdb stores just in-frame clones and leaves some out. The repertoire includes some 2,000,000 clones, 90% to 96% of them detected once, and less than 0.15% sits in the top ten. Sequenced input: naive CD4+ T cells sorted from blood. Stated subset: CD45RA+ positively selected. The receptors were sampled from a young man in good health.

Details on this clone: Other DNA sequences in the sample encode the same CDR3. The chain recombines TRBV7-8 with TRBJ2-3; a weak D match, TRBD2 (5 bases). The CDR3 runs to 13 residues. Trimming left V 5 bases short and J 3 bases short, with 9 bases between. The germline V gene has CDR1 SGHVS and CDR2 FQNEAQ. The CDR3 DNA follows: TGTGCCAGCAGCCCCGGCGGGACAGATACGCAGTATTTT. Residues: CASSPGGTDTQYF.

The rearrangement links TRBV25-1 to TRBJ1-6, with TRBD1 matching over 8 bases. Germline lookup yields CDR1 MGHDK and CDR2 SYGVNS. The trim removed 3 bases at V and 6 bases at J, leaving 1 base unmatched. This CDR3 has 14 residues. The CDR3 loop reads CASSDGQGNSPLHF. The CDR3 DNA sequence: TGTGCCAGCAGTGATGGACAGGGTAATTCACCCCTCCACTTT. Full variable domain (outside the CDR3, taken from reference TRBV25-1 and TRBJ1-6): EADIYQTPRYLVIGTGKKITLECSQTMGHDKMYWYQQDPGMELHLIHYSYGVNSTEKGDLSSESTVSRIRTEHFPLTLESARPSHTSQYLCASSDGQGNSPLHFGNGTRLTVT.

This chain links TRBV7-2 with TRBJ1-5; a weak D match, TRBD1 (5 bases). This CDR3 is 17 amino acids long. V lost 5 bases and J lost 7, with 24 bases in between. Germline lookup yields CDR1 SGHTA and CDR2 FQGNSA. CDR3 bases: TGTGCCAGCAGCACCACAGGTGCCCTTTGGTCTGGGCAGCCCCAGCATTTT. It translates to CASSTTGALWSGQPQHF.

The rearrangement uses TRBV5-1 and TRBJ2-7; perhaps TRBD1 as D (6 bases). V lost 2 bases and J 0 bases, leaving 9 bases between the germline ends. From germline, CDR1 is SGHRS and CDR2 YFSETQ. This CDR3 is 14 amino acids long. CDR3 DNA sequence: TGCGCCAGCAGCTTTCAGACAGGCTCCTACGAGCAGTACTTC. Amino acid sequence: CASSFQTGSYEQYF.

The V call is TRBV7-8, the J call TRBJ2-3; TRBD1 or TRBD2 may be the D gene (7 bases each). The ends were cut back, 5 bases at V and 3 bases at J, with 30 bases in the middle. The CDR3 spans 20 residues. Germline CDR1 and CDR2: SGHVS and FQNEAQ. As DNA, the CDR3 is TGTGCCAGCAGCCCAGGGGCATTACAGGGGCCCGGGGGGCGAACAGATACGCAGTATTTT. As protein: CASSPGALQGPGGRTDTQYF.

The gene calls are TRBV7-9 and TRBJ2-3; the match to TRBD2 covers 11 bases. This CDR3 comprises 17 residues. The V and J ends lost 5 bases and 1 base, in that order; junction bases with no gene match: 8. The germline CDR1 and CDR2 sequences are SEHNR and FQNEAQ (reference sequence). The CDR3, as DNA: TGTGCCAGCAGCCCAGTTAGCGGGAGGGGTGGCACAGATACGCAGTATTTT. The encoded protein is CASSPVSGRGGTDTQYF.

In DNA, the CDR3 is TGTGCCAGCACTCAGAGGGGTAAAGATTCACCCCTCCACTTT. Translating it yields CASTQRGKDSPLHF. V and J are TRBV2 and TRBJ1-6; perhaps TRBD1 as D (5 bases). This CDR3 is 14 amino acids long. The V end lost 7 bases, the J end lost 8 bases, and 15 bases lay between the germline ends. CDR1 and CDR2 (germline): SNHLY, FYNNEI. Using reference TRBV2 and TRBJ1-6 for the parts outside the CDR3, the full variable domain is EPEVTQTPSHQVTQMGQEVILRCVPISNHLYFYWYRQILGQKVEFLVSFYNNEISEKSEIFDDQFSVERPDGSNFTLKIRSTKLEDSAMYFCASTQRGKDSPLHFGNGTRLTVT.

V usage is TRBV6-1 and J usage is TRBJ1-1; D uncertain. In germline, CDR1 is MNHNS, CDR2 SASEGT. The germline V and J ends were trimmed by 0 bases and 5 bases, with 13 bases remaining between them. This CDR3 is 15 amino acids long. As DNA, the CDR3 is TGTGCCAGCAGTGAAGCCCCAGGTTTTATAACTGAAGCTTTCTTT. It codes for CASSEAPGFITEAFF.

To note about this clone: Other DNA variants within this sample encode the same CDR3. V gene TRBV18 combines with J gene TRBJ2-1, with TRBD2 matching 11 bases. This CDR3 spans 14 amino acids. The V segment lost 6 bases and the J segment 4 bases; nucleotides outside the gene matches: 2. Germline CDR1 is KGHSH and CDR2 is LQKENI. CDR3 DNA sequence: TGTGCCAGCTCCGGGACTAGCGGTTACAATGAGCAGTTCTTC. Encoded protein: CASSGTSGYNEQFF.

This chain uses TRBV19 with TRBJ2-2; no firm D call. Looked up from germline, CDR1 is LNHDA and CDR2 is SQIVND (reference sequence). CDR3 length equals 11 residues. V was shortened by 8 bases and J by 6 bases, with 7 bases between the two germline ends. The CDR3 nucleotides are TGTGCCAGTGTAGGGCCCGGGGAGCTGTTTTTT. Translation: CASVGPGELFF.

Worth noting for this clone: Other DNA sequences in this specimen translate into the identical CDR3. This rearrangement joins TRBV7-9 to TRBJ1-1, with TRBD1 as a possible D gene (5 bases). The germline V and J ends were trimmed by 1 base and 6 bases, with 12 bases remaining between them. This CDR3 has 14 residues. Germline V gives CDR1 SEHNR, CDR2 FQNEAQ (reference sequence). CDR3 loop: CASSLGQGGAEAFF. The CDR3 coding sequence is TGTGCCAGCAGCTTAGGGCAGGGTGGCGCTGAAGCTTTCTTT.

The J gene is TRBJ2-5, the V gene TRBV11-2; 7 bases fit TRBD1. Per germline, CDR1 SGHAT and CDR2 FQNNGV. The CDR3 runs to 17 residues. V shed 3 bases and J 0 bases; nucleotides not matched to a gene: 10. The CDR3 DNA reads TGTGCCAGCAGCTTCTCGGGTAGAACAGGGGACCAAGAGACCCAGTACTTC. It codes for CASSFSGRTGDQETQYF.

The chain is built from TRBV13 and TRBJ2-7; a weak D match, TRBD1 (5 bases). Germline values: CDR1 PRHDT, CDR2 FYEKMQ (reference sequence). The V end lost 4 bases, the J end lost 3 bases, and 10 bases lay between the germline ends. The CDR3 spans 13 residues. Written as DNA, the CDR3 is TGTGCCAGCAGCTCTAGACAGTTCTACGAGCAGTACTTC. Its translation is CASSSRQFYEQYF.

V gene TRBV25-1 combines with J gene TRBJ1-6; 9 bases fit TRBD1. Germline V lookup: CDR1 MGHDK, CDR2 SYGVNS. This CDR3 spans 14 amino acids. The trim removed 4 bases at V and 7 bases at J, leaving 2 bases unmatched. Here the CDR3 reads CASSVTGGNSPLHF. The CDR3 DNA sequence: TGTGCCAGCAGTGTGACAGGGGGGAATTCACCCCTCCACTTT.

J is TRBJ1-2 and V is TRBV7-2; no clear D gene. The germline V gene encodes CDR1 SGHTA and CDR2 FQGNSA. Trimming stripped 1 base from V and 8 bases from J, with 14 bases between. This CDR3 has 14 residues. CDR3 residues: CASSLVARGEGYTF. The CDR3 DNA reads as TGTGCCAGCAGCTTAGTTGCCCGGGGTGAGGGCTACACCTTC.

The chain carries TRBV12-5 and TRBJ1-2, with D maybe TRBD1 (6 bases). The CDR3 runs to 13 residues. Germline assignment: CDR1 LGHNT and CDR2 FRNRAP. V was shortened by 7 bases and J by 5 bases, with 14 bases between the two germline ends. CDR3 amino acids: CASAKEGGYGYTF. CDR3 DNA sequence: TGTGCTAGTGCCAAAGAGGGGGGTTATGGCTACACCTTC.

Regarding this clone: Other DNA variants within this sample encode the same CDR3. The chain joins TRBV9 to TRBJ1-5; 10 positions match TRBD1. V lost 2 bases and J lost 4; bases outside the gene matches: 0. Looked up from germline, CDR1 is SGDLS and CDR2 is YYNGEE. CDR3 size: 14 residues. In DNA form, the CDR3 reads TGTGCCAGCAGCGTGGGACAGGGGAATCAGCCCCAGCATTTT. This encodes CASSVGQGNQPQHF.

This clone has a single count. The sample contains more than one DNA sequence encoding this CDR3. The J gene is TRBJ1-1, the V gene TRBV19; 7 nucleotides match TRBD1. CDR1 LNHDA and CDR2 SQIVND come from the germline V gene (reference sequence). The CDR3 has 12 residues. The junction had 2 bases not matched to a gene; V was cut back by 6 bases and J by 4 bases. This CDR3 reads CASSDRATEAFF. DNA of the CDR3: TGTGCCAGTAGCGACAGGGCCACTGAAGCTTTCTTT.

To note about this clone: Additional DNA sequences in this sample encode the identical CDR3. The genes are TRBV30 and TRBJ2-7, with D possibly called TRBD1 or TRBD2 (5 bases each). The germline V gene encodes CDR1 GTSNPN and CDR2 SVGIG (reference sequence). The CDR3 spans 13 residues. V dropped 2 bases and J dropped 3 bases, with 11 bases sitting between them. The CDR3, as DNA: TGTGCCTGGAGTCGGCAGGGAGTCTACGAGCAGTACTTC. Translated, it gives CAWSRQGVYEQYF.

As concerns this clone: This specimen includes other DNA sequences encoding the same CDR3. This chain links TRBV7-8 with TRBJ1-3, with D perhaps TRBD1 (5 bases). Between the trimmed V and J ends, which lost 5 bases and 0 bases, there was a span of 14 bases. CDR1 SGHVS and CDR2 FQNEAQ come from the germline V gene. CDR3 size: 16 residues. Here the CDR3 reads CASSLRDRSSGNTIYF. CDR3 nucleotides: TGTGCCAGCAGCCTCCGGGACCGGAGCTCTGGAAACACCATATATTTT. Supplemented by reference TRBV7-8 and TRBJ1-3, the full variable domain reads GAGVSQSPRYKVAKRGQDVALRCDPISGHVSLFWYQQALGQGPEFLTYFQNEAQLDKSGLPSDRFFAERPEGSVSTLKIQRTQQEDSAVYLCASSLRDRSSGNTIYFGEGSWLTVV.

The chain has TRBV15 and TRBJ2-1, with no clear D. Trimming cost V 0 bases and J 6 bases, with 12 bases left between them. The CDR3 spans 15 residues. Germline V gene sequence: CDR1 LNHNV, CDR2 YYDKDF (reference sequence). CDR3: CATSRDIPSSNEQFF. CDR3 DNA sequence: TGTGCCACCAGCAGAGATATCCCGTCTAGCAATGAGCAGTTCTTC.

The CDR3 DNA reads TGTGCCAGCAGAGCGGGTCCTACCTACAATGAGCAGTTCTTC. Its protein product is CASRAGPTYNEQFF. The rearrangement links TRBV6-5 to TRBJ2-1; tentative D call: TRBD2 (6 bases). Germline V gene lookup returns CDR1 MNHEY and CDR2 SVGAGI. The CDR3 is 14 residues long. V lost 6 bases and J lost 2, with 11 bases in between.

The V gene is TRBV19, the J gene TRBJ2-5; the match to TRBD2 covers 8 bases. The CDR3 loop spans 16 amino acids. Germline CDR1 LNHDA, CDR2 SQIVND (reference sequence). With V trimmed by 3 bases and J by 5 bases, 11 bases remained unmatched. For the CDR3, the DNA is TGTGCCAGTAGTATTATATCGGGAGGGTTCGGCGAGACCCAGTACTTC. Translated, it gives CASSIISGGFGETQYF.

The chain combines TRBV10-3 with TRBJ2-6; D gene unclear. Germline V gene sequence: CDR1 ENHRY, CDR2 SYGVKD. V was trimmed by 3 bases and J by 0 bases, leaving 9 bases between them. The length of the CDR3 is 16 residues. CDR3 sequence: CAISDHQSSGANVLTF. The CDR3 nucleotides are TGTGCCATCAGTGACCACCAGAGCTCTGGGGCCAACGTCCTGACTTTC.

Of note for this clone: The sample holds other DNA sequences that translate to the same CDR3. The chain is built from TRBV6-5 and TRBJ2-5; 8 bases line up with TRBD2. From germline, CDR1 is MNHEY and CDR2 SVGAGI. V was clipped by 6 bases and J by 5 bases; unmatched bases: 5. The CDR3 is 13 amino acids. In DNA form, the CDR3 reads TGTGCCAGCAGCCGGGGGGGCGGGGAGACCCAGTACTTC. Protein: CASSRGGGETQYF.

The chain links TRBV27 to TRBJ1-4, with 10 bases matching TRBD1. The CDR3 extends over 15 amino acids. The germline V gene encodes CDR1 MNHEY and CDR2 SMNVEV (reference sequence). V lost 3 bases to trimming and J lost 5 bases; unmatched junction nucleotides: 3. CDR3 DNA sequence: TGTGCCAGCAGTTTGAGGGGACAGGGGAATGAAAAACTGTTTTTT. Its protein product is CASSLRGQGNEKLFF. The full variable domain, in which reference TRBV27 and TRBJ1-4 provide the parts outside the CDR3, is EAQVTQNPRYLITVTGKKLTVTCSQNMNHEYMSWYRQDPGLGLRQIYYSMNVEVTDKGDVPEGYKVSRKEKRNFPLILESPSPNQTSLYFCASSLRGQGNEKLFFGSGTQLSVL.

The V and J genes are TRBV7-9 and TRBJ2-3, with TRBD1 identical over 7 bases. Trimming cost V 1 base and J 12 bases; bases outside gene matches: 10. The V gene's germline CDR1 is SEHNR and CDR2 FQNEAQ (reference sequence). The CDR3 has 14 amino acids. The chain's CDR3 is CASSLESGTALQYF. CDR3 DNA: TGTGCCAGCAGCTTAGAGTCAGGGACAGCCCTACAGTATTTT.

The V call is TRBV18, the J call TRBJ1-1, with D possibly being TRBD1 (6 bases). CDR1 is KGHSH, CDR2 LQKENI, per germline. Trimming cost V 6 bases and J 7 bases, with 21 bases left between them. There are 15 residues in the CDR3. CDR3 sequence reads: CASSDDPAGAGEAFF. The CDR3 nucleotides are TGTGCCAGCTCCGATGACCCAGCAGGGGCGGGTGAAGCTTTCTTT.

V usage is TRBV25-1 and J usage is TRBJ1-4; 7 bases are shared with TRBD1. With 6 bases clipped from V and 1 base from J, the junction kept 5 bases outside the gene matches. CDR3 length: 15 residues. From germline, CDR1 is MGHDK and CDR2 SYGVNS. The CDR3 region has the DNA TGTGCCAGCAGGGAGACAGGGCGAACTAATGAAAAACTGTTTTTT. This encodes CASRETGRTNEKLFF. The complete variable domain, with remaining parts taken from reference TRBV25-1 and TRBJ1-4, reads EADIYQTPRYLVIGTGKKITLECSQTMGHDKMYWYQQDPGMELHLIHYSYGVNSTEKGDLSSESTVSRIRTEHFPLTLESARPSHTSQYLCASRETGRTNEKLFFGSGTQLSVL.